These T cell receptor beta chains were read from a single sample in a study of shared clonotypes between healthy human individuals. Libraries were prepared by immunoSEQ multiplex PCR; TCRdb keeps only in-frame clonotypes and omits some of them. The data show more than 500,000 clones, roughly 95% seen once. The material sequenced was naive CD4+ T cells sorted from blood. The source of these receptors is a woman in her twenties or thirties in good health. CDR3s include the opening cysteine and the closing phenylalanine or tryptophan. Fields, in order: D gene, clone size, J gene, V gene, CDR3 protein, CDR3 DNA. The D gene is left open where the match is weak. Clone size is not always given. Where it is, it says once, few, many or a class for expanded clones.

.,.,TRBJ1-1,TRBV7-8,CASSRGGVGYTEAFF,TGTGCCAGCAGCAGGGGCGGGGTCGGGTACACTGAAGCTTTCTTT
.,.,TRBJ1-1,TRBV28,CASSLPGSTEAFF,TGTGCCAGCAGTTTACCGGGAAGCACTGAAGCTTTCTTT
.,.,TRBJ2-1,TRBV11-2,CASSLYKSRSYNEQFF,TGTGCCAGCAGCTTGTATAAAAGCCGCTCCTACAATGAGCAGTTCTTC
TRBD1,.,TRBJ2-3,TRBV4-1,CASSRQGITDTQYF,TGCGCCAGCAGTCGACAGGGAATCACAGATACGCAGTATTTT
.,.,TRBJ2-6,TRBV25-1,CASSEWGASGANVLTF,TGTGCCAGCAGTGAATGGGGGGCCTCTGGGGCCAACGTCCTGACTTTC
.,.,TRBJ1-2,TRBV30,CAWTTGIGGYTF,TGTGCCTGGACCACGGGGATTGGCGGCTACACCTTC
TRBD1,.,TRBJ1-5,TRBV27,CASSNIGQGLSNQPQHF,TGTGCCAGCAGTAATATAGGACAGGGATTAAGCAATCAGCCCCAGCATTTT
.,once,TRBJ1-1,TRBV6-5,CASSYFRTANTEAFF,TGTGCCAGCAGTTACTTTAGGACTGCGAACACTGAAGCTTTCTTT
.,few,TRBJ1-1,TRBV7-9,CASSLDNTEAFF,TGTGCCAGCAGCCTTGACAACACTGAAGCTTTCTTT
.,.,TRBJ2-3,TRBV2,CASSPLTRFSTDTQYF,TGTGCCAGCAGTCCGCTGACTAGATTTAGCACAGATACGCAGTATTTT
TRBD1,.,TRBJ1-2,TRBV2,CASTIQRTGNGYTF,TGTGCCAGCACCATCCAGAGGACAGGGAATGGCTACACCTTC
TRBD1,.,TRBJ1-2,TRBV15,CATSRAAGGSGYGYTF,TGTGCCACCAGCAGAGCGGCAGGGGGCAGCGGCTATGGCTACACCTTC
.,.,TRBJ2-1,TRBV27,CASSLSPSQPSSYNEQFF,TGTGCCAGCAGTTTATCCCCTAGCCAACCGAGCTCCTACAATGAGCAGTTCTTC
TRBD2,.,TRBJ2-5,TRBV5-8,CASHGGRAAETQYF,TGTGCCAGCCATGGCGGGAGGGCCGCAGAGACCCAGTACTTC
TRBD2,.,TRBJ2-7,TRBV28,CASRYSSGSSYEQYF,TGTGCCAGCAGATACTCAAGCGGGAGCTCCTACGAGCAGTACTTC
.,.,TRBJ1-2,TRBV10-2,CANRDDNYGYTF,TGCGCCAACCGCGACGATAACTATGGCTACACCTTC
TRBD1,.,TRBJ1-5,TRBV2,CASSPQGINQPQHF,TGTGCCAGCAGTCCACAGGGGATCAATCAGCCCCAGCATTTT
.,.,TRBJ2-2,TRBV9,CASSAAPIGSIGELFF,TGTGCCAGCAGCGCCGCCCCTATTGGGAGTATCGGGGAGCTGTTTTTT
TRBD1,.,TRBJ2-7,TRBV27,CASSVYRGSSYEQYF,TGTGCCAGCAGTGTATACAGGGGATCCTCCTACGAGCAGTACTTC
.,few,TRBJ1-2,TRBV10-3,CAISELQGYGYTF,TGTGCCATCAGTGAGCTGCAGGGCTATGGCTACACCTTC
TRBD1,.,TRBJ2-6,TRBV5-1,CASSFGGQVFSGANVLTF,TGCGCCAGCAGCTTTGGGGGACAGGTCTTCTCTGGGGCCAACGTCCTGACTTTC
.,.,TRBJ2-6,TRBV30,CAWTFLRGRANVLTF,TGTGCCTGGACCTTCCTCCGAGGTAGGGCCAACGTCCTGACTTTC
TRBD2,.,TRBJ2-1,TRBV18,CASSLTSGMDYEQFF,TGTGCCAGCTCCCTTACTAGCGGGATGGATTATGAGCAGTTCTTC
TRBD1,.,TRBJ1-5,TRBV27,CASSKGTDNQPQHF,TGTGCCAGCAGTAAGGGGACAGATAATCAGCCCCAGCATTTT
.,.,TRBJ2-5,TRBV28,CASSHTRVRETQYF,TGTGCCAGCAGCCACACTAGAGTACGAGAGACCCAGTACTTC
.,.,TRBJ1-1,TRBV15,CATSRAVPLNTEAFF,TGTGCCACCAGCAGAGCCGTACCTTTGAACACTGAAGCTTTCTTT
.,.,TRBJ2-5,TRBV15,CATSTQGWTQYF,TGTGCCACCAGCACCCAGGGGTGGACCCAGTACTTC
TRBD1,.,TRBJ1-5,TRBV7-2,CASSLRGRGGQPQHF,TGTGCCAGCAGCCTAAGGGGCAGGGGGGGCCAGCCCCAGCATTTT
.,.,TRBJ2-7,TRBV28,CASSGGATRSYYEQYF,TGTGCCAGCAGTGGAGGGGCTACAAGGAGCTACTACGAGCAGTACTTC
.,.,TRBJ1-5,TRBV11-2,CASSLAGWGNQPQHF,TGTGCCAGCAGCTTAGCAGGATGGGGCAATCAGCCCCAGCATTTT
.,.,TRBJ2-2,TRBV9,CASSPTPDGGTLLKAGELFF,TGTGCCAGCAGCCCTACACCGGACGGAGGGACTCTACTCAAGGCCGGGGAGCTGTTTTTT
TRBD2,once,TRBJ2-7,TRBV30,CAWSVGSVSGVRDEQYF,TGTGCCTGGAGTGTTGGGTCGGTTAGCGGGGTGCGGGACGAGCAGTACTTC
TRBD1,.,TRBJ2-1,TRBV23-1,CASSQSGQRPVLRNEQFF,TGCGCCAGCAGTCAATCGGGACAGAGACCGGTGTTGAGGAATGAGCAGTTCTTC
.,.,TRBJ1-1,TRBV19,CASSIDSWGEYTEAFF,TGTGCCAGTAGTATAGATTCTTGGGGCGAATACACTGAAGCTTTCTTT
.,.,TRBJ1-4,TRBV19,CASSTFKATNEKLFF,TGTGCCAGTAGTACGTTTAAAGCAACTAATGAAAAACTGTTTTTT
.,.,TRBJ2-7,TRBV11-2,CASRDAGRVYEQYF,TGTGCCAGCAGAGACGCCGGACGCGTCTACGAGCAGTACTTC
TRBD2,.,TRBJ2-1,TRBV28,CASSKGLAGAGEQFF,TGTGCCAGCAGTAAGGGACTAGCGGGAGCTGGTGAGCAGTTCTTC
TRBD1,.,TRBJ2-7,TRBV19,CASSLGPGQGAGEQYF,TGTGCCAGTAGCCTGGGGCCGGGACAGGGGGCCGGCGAGCAGTACTTC
.,.,TRBJ2-5,TRBV6-6,CASSPGLGLQETQYF,TGTGCCAGCAGTCCGGGACTCGGACTGCAAGAGACCCAGTACTTC
.,once,TRBJ1-1,TRBV14,CASSSLYGRNNTEAFF,TGTGCCAGCAGCTCCCTCTACGGGCGGAATAACACTGAAGCTTTCTTT
.,.,TRBJ2-5,TRBV6-1,CASSHLRNEETQYF,TGTGCCAGCAGCCACCTACGCAACGAAGAGACCCAGTACTTC
.,.,TRBJ1-5,TRBV2,CASSGQGTQSNQPQHF,TGTGCCAGCAGTGGGCAGGGGACACAGAGCAATCAGCCCCAGCATTTT
.,.,TRBJ2-3,TRBV25-1,CASSVQSTDTQYF,TGTGCCAGCAGTGTACAGAGCACAGATACGCAGTATTTT
.,.,TRBJ2-7,TRBV5-8,CASSLYGAGYEQYF,TGTGCCAGCAGCTTATACGGGGCTGGGTACGAGCAGTACTTC
TRBD2,.,TRBJ2-7,TRBV5-6,CASYPLGGRDEQYF,TGTGCCAGCTACCCCTTGGGCGGGAGAGACGAGCAGTACTTC
.,.,TRBJ2-7,TRBV6-1,CASSQEGASSYEQYF,TGTGCCAGCAGCCAAGAGGGCGCTAGCTCCTACGAGCAGTACTTC
.,.,TRBJ2-7,TRBV13,CASSSHYEQYF,TGTGCCAGCAGCTCCCACTACGAGCAGTACTTC
.,few,TRBJ2-1,TRBV7-2,CASSQVGGYVYNEQFF,TGTGCCAGCAGCCAAGTCGGCGGATACGTCTACAATGAGCAGTTCTTC
.,.,TRBJ1-5,TRBV28,CASTSQWDYQPQHF,TGTGCCAGCACCTCCCAATGGGACTATCAGCCCCAGCATTTT
.,.,TRBJ2-7,TRBV30,CAWSPNPDPYRAYEQYF,TGTGCCTGGAGTCCTAACCCCGACCCGTACAGGGCCTACGAGCAGTACTTC